This is a list of T cell receptor beta chains from one sample in a study of OX40 agonist ivuxolimab in advanced cancers. Sequencing used immunoSEQ multiplex PCR; TCRdb keeps in-frame clones, though not all of them. Here the sample spans roughly 8,600 clones, around 80% being singletons. Sequencing used CD4+ or CD8+ T cells sorted from blood, obtained in a trial of the OX40 agonist ivuxolimab. These receptors all come from an adult with an advanced solid tumor such as melanoma, head and neck, liver or kidney cancer. Each CDR3 is given with its conserved first and last residue. A D gene is named only where the DNA matches it firmly. The listing skips clone size in some rows; elsewhere it reads once, few, many or a size class.

TRBD1,TRBJ1-2,TRBV9,.,TGTGCCAGCAGCGTAGGGGAACAGGGGGCTATCTATGGCTACACCTTC,CASSVGEQGAIYGYTF
.,TRBJ2-5,TRBV7-9,.,TGTGCCACCACTGGGGGCAGACAAGAGACCCAGTACTTC,CATTGGRQETQYF
.,TRBJ1-2,TRBV27,.,TGTGCCAGCAGTTTTGGCGGCAGTTATGGCTACACCTTC,CASSFGGSYGYTF
TRBD2,TRBJ2-5,TRBV6-1,.,TGTGCCAGCAGTGGACTAGCGGGGGGGCCAGAGACCCAGTACTTC,CASSGLAGGPETQYF
TRBD2,TRBJ2-7,TRBV7-2,.,TGTGCCAGCAGCTTAGGGGAGCGGGGGGGCCTGTACGAGCAGTACTTC,CASSLGERGGLYEQYF
.,TRBJ2-7,TRBV7-5,.,TGTGCCAGCAGCTTAGGGACTAGTAGGGTCGGAGTTGGGGTTGACTACGAGCAGTACTTC,CASSLGTSRVGVGVDYEQYF
.,TRBJ1-1,TRBV9,.,TGTGCCAGCAGCGTGGACGGGGGGACCACTGAAGCTTTCTTT,CASSVDGGTTEAFF
.,TRBJ1-2,TRBV4-2,.,TGTGCCAGCAGCCAAGGAGGAACGGGGCTCTATGGCTACACCTTC,CASSQGGTGLYGYTF
.,TRBJ2-2,TRBV29-1,.,TGCAGCGTGATGACAGCATCGAACACCGGGGAGCTGTTTTTT,CSVMTASNTGELFF
TRBD2,TRBJ2-1,TRBV7-3,once,TGTGCCAGCATCTCTAGCGGCGGTGAGCAGTTCTTC,CASISSGGEQFF
.,TRBJ1-3,TRBV7-6,.,TGTGCCAGCAGCTTAGAAAAGTCTTCTGGAAACACCATATATTTT,CASSLEKSSGNTIYF
.,TRBJ2-5,TRBV5-6,few,TGTGCCAGCAGCTTGGAACTAGAAAGAGTAACCCAGTACTTC,CASSLELERVTQYF
.,TRBJ2-7,TRBV5-1,.,TGCGCCAGCAGCTTGGCTGCCAGGGAAACCTACGAGCAGTACTTC,CASSLAARETYEQYF
.,TRBJ2-5,TRBV9,.,TGTGCCAGCAGCTCAGGGTGGTCGGGAGAGACCCAGTACTTC,CASSSGWSGETQYF
.,TRBJ1-2,TRBV6-1,few,TGTGCCAGCAGTGAAGAGGAGGGTATAAGAGCTAGCTACACCTTC,CASSEEEGIRASYTF
.,TRBJ2-7,TRBV10-1,.,TGCGCCAGCAGTGCAGGGTCCCTCGGCGAGCAGTACTTC,CASSAGSLGEQYF
TRBD2,TRBJ2-4,TRBV10-1,.,TGCGCCAGCAGTGAGTCGGGACTAGCGGGGGATTTAGCCAAAAACATTCAGTACTTC,CASSESGLAGDLAKNIQYF
TRBD1,TRBJ1-1,TRBV10-3,once,TGTGCCATCAGTGGGATGGACAGGGGGGGAACTGAAGCTTTCTTT,CAISGMDRGGTEAFF
.,TRBJ1-1,TRBV9,few,TGTGCCAGCAGCGTGGGGGGAATGAACACTGAAGCTTTCTTT,CASSVGGMNTEAFF
TRBD1,TRBJ2-7,TRBV5-1,.,TGCGCCAGCAGCTCCGGGACAGGGACCGAGCAGTACTTC,CASSSGTGTEQYF
.,TRBJ2-7,TRBV28,.,TGTGCCAGCAGACGGTTGTACGAGCAGTACTTC,CASRRLYEQYF
.,TRBJ1-2,TRBV28,.,TGTGCCAGCACACCGGCTAACTATGGCTACACCTTC,CASTPANYGYTF
TRBD1,TRBJ2-1,TRBV6-1,.,TGTGCCAGCAGTGAGACAGGGGGCTCCTACAATGAGCAGTTCTTC,CASSETGGSYNEQFF
TRBD1,TRBJ1-1,TRBV29-1,.,TGCAGCGTAAGGACAGGGAGGTCTGAAGCTTTCTTT,CSVRTGRSEAFF
TRBD1,TRBJ2-7,TRBV27,.,TGTGCCAGCAGCGGACTCCGGGACAGACTTTACGAGCAGTACTTC,CASSGLRDRLYEQYF
.,TRBJ2-2,TRBV19,.,TGTGCCAGCTCCATCACCGGGGAGCTGTTTTTT,CASSITGELFF